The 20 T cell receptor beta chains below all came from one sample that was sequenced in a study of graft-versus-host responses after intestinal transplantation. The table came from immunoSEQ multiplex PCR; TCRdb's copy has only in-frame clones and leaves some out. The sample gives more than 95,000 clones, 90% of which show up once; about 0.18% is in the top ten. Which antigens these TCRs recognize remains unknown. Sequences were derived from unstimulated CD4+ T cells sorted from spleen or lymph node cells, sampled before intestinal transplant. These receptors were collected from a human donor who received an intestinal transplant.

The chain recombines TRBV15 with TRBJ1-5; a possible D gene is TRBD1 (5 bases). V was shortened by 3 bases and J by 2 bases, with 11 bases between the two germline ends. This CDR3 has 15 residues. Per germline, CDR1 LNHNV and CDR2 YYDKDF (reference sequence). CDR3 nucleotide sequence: TGTGCCACCAGCAGCGGCCAAGGGGGCAATCAGCCCCAGCATTTT. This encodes CATSSGQGGNQPQHF.

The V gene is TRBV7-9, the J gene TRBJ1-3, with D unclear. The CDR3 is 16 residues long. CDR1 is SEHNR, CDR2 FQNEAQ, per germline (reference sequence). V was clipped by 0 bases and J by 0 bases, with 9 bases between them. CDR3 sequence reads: CASSLAGGHSGNTIYF. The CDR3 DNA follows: TGTGCCAGCAGCTTAGCGGGAGGGCACTCTGGAAACACCATATATTTT.

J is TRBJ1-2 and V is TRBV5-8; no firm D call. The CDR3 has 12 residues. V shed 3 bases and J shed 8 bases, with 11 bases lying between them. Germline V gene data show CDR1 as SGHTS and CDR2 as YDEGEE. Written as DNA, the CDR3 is TGTGCCAGCAGCTCGGAATGGAGGGGCTACACCTTC. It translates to CASSSEWRGYTF.

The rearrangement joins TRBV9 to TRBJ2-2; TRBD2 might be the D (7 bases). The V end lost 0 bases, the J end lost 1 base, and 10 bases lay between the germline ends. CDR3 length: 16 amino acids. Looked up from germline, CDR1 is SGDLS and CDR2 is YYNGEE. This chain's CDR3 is CASSVAGGENTGELFF. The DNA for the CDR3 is TGTGCCAGCAGCGTAGCGGGGGGCGAGAACACCGGGGAGCTGTTTTTT.

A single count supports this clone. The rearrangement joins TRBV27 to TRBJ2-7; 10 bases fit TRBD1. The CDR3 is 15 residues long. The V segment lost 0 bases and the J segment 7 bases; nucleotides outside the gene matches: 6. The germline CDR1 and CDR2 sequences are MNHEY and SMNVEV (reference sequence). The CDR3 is CASSLSGQGFYEQYF. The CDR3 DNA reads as TGTGCCAGCAGTTTATCGGGACAGGGGTTTTATGAGCAGTACTTC.

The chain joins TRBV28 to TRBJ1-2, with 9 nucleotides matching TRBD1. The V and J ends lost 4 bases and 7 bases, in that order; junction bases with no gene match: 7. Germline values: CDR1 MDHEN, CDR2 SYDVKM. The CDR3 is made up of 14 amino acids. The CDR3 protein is CASSSGQGSSGYTF. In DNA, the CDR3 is TGTGCCAGCAGTTCCGGACAGGGGTCTAGTGGCTACACCTTC.

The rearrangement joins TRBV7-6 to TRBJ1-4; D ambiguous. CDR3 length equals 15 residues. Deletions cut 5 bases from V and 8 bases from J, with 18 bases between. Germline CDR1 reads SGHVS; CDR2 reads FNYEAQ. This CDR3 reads CASSTVPGIGEKLFF. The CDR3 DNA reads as TGTGCCAGCAGCACGGTTCCGGGGATAGGGGAAAAACTGTTTTTT.

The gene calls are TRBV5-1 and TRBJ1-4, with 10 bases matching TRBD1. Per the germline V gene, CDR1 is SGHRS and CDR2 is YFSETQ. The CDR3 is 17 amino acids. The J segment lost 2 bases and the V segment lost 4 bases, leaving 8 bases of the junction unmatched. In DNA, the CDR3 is TGCGCCAGCAGCCGGGACAGGGGAGGAGGCACTAATGAAAAACTGTTTTTT. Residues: CASSRDRGGGTNEKLFF.

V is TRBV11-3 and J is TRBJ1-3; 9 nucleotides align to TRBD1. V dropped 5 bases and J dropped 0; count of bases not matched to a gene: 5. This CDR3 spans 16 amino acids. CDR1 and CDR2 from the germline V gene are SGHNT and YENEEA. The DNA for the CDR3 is TGTGCCAGCAGCCGCGGGACAGGGAACTCTGGAAACACCATATATTTT. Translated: CASSRGTGNSGNTIYF.

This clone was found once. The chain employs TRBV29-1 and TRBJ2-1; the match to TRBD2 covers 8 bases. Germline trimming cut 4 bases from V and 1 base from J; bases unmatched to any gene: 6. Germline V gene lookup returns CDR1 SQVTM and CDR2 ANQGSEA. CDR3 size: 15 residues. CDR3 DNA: TGCAGCGTTGTGGGCGGGGGGAATTCCTACAATGAGCAGTTCTTC. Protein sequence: CSVVGGGNSYNEQFF.

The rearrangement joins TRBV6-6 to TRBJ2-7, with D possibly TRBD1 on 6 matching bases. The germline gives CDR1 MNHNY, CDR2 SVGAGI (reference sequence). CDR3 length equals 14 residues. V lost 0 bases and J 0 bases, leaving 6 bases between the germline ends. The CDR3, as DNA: TGTGCCAGCAGTTACTCGGGACACTCCTACGAGCAGTACTTC. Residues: CASSYSGHSYEQYF.

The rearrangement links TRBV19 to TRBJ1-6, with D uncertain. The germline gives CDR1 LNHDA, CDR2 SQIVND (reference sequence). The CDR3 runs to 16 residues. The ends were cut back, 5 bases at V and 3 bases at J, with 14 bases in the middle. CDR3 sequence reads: CASSPNSGVYNSPLHF. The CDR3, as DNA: TGTGCCAGTAGTCCCAACTCCGGGGTCTATAATTCACCCCTCCACTTT.

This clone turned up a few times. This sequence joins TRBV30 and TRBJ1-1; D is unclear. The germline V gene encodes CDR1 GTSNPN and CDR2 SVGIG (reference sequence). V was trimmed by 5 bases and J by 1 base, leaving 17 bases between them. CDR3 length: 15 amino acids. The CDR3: CAWGGLGRRNTEAFF. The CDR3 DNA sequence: TGTGCCTGGGGAGGGTTGGGCAGGAGGAACACTGAAGCTTTCTTT.

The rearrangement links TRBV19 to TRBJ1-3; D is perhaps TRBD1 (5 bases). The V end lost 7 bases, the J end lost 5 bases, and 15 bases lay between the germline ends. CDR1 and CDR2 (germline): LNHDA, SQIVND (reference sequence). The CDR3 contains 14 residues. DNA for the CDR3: TGTGCCAGTAAAGAGAATGGGGGGAGAAACACCATATATTTT. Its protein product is CASKENGGRNTIYF.

DNA of the CDR3: TGTGCCTGGAGGCATACAGGGGGAGAAAAACTGTTTTTT. Translating it yields CAWRHTGGEKLFF. This chain connects TRBV30 to TRBJ1-4, with 8 bases lining up with TRBD1. Looked up from germline, CDR1 is GTSNPN and CDR2 is SVGIG (reference sequence). V trimming: 3 bases; J trimming: 8 bases; junction bases outside the gene matches: 5. This CDR3 has 13 amino acids.

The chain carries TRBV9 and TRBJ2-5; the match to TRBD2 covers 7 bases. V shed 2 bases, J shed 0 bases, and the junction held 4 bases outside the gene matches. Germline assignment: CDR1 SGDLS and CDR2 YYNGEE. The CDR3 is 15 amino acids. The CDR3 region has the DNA TGTGCCAGCAGCGTGCGCGGGACTAACCAAGAGACCCAGTACTTC. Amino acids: CASSVRGTNQETQYF.

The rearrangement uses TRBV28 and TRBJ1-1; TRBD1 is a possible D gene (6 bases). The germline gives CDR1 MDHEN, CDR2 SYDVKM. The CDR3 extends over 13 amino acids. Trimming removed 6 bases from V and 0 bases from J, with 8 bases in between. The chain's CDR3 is CASRTGMNTEAFF. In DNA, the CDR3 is TGTGCCAGCAGGACAGGTATGAACACTGAAGCTTTCTTT.

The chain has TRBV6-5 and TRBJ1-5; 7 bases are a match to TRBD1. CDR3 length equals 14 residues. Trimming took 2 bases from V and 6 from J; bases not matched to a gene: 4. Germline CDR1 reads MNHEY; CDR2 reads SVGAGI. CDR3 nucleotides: TGTGCCAGCAGTTACGCAGGGGGTGGTCAGCCCCAGCATTTT. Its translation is CASSYAGGGQPQHF.

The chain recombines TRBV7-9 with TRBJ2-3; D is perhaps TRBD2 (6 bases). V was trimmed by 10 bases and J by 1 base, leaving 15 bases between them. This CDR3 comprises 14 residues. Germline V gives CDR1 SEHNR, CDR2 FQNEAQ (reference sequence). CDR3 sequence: CATEGSSGTDTQYF. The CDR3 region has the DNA TGTGCCACTGAGGGGTCTAGCGGCACAGATACGCAGTATTTT.

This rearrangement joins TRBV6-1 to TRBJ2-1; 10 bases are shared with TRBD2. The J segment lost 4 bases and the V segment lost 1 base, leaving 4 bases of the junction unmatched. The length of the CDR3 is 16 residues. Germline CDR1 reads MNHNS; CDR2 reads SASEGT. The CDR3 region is CASSEGRTSGYNEQFF. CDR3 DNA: TGTGCCAGCAGTGAAGGCAGGACTAGCGGTTACAATGAGCAGTTCTTC.